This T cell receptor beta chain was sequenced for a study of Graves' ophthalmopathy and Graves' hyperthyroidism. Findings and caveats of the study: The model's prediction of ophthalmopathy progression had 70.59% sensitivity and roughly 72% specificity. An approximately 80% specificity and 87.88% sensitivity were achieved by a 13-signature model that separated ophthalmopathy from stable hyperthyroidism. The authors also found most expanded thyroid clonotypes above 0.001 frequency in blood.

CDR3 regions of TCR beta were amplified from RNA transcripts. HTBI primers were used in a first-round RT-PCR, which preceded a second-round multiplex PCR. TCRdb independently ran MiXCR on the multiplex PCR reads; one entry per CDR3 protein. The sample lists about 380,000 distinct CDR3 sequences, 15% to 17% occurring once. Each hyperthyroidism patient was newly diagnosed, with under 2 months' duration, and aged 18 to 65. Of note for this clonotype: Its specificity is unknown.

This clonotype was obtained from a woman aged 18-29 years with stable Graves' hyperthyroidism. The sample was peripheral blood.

The CDR3 loop is CASSQVLGSQETQYF. CDR3 bases: TGTGCCAGCAGCCAGGTCCTAGGAAGCCAAGAGACCCAGTACTTC. The gene calls are TRBV12-3 or TRBV12-4 and TRBJ2-5; D unclear. V gave up 6 bases and J gave up 1 base, with 15 bases separating them. This CDR3 has 15 amino acids.